This TCR beta chain was sequenced for a study of blood T cell repertoires in COVID-19 (TCRdb year 2020). Describing the broader study: The collaborator samples originated in the United States, Italy and Spain and spanned the acute and convalescent phases of COVID-19. Where available, HLA class I and class II types were obtained from metadata supplied by the sample provider rather than from assay-based typing. The dataset comprised deeply sampled blood TCRbeta repertoires from subjects exposed to, actively infected with, or recovered from COVID-19. A freely available public database, intended as a resource for researchers studying the immune response to SARS-CoV-2, is where the repertoires were released. The prospective study material was composed of cDNA or gDNA derived from T cells, B-cell-depleted T cells, or PBMCs. A de-identified subject ID, COVID-19 status, age in years and sex were almost always included in the sample metadata. Samples were obtained from the ongoing ImmuneRACE study (first 160 participants) and from 1,254 subjects provided by 6 global collaborators. Results and caveats for the whole study, not just this receptor: The amount of clinical and demographic metadata varied by source and participant and was provided uncurated.

With respect to this clone: It has no known antigen specificity. No base quality information exists; no much larger clone differs at one position.

Counted from cysteine to phenylalanine, this CDR3 has 14 amino acids. The only DNA kept is the CDR3, 42 bases in frame from the first base. In the germline V gene, CDR1 corresponds to ENHRY and CDR2 to SYGVKD. At the junction V is shortened by 6 bases and J by 3 bases; bases outside the gene matches: 2. TCRbeta CDR3 regions were amplified from genomic DNA using the immunoSEQ Assay, a bias-controlled multiplex PCR. In the original analysis: The number of nucleated cells in each sample was estimated from the amplification of reference gene primers within the assay. To quantify the absolute abundance of each unique TCRbeta CDR3 rearrangement, sequence reads were collapsed and filtered. For each sample, productive Simpson clonality was calculated as the square root of Simpson's diversity index across productive rearrangements. TCRdb stores this immuneACCESS table with in-frame sequences only. Part of the clones is absent; in the studies checked, under half of the shortfall reflects unresolved V genes, and no reason is known for the rest. The V and J calls and the clone size are those of that table, but D and trimming were determined from the DNA. The sample table holds about 150,000 clones, of which 84% were seen once. The ten most abundant clones make up under 10% of the sample.

One collaborating source in Seattle enrolled patients during active infection and followed them longitudinally through the course of disease. Collaborating institutions collected whole blood in K2EDTA tubes following their own protocols. For TCRbeta analysis, collaborators shipped samples in one of three forms: frozen whole blood, isolated PBMCs, or DNA extracted from either of those sample types. The rearrangement combines TRBV10-3 with TRBJ1-2, and 12 junctional nucleotides match TRBD1. The source is a man aged 25-40 years with COVID-19, enrolled during active disease. Input material: peripheral blood. The nucleotide sequence reads TGTGCCATCAGGGGGACAGGGGGCTACTATGGCTACACCTTC. This yields the protein CAIRGTGGYYGYTF.